Given below is one T cell receptor beta chain in context. The sample originates from a study of control samples from healthy donors and cancer patients. Germline CDR1 reads SGHTA; CDR2 reads FQGNSA. V shed 5 bases and J 5 bases; nucleotides not matched to a gene: 6. The length of the CDR3 is 15 residues. Here immunoSEQ multiplex PCR was the method, and the copy in TCRdb shows in-frame clones only, minus some. The table shows 150,000 or so clones, with about 94% occurring only once. This TCR came from a man in his forties in good health. The rearrangement links TRBV7-2 to TRBJ2-5, with 12 bases fitting TRBD1. Sequenced material: blood. Here the CDR3 DNA reads TGTGCCAGCAGCACCTGGGACAGGGGGCCGGAGACCCAGTACTTC. Protein sequence: CASSTWDRGPETQYF.